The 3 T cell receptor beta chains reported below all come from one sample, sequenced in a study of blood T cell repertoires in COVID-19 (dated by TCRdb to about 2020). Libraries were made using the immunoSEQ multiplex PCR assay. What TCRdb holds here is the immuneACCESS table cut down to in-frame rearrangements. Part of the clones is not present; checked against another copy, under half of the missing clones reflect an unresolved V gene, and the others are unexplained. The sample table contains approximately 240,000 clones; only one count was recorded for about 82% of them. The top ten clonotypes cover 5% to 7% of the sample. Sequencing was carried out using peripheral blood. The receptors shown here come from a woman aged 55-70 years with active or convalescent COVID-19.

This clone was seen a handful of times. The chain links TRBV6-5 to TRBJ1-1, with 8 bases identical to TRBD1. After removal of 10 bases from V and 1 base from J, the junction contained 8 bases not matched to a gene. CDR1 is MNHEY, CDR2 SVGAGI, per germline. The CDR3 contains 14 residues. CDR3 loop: CANSTGDKNTEAFF. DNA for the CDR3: TGTGCCAACTCGACAGGGGACAAGAACACTGAAGCTTTCTTT.

The CDR3 DNA reads as TGTGCCAGCAGTTGGGGGGACGGAGGCCAAGAGACCCAGTACTTC. Its protein is CASSWGDGGQETQYF. The chain couples TRBV6-5 to TRBJ2-5; D possibly corresponds to TRBD2 (6 bases). The CDR3 sequence is 15 residues long. Germline CDR1 reads MNHEY; CDR2 reads SVGAGI. Trimming left V 4 bases short and J 1 base short, with 13 bases between.

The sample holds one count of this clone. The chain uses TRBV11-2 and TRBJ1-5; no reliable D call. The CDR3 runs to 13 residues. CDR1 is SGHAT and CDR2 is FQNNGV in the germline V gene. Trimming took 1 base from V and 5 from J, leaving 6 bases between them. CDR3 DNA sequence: TGTGCCAGCAGCTTAGCTGGGCATCAGCCCCAGCATTTT. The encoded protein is CASSLAGHQPQHF.